This T cell receptor beta chain was recovered during a study of blood T cells in healthy people across ages. Looking at the study overall: Capture by template switching was about one barcoded beta molecule per two T cells. Study-level results: Diversity of TCR beta per million T cells declined in a roughly linear way with age.

With respect to this clonotype: Its target is unknown.

Primed by a sample-barcoded 5' primer and a J-beta primer mix, a second PCR proceeded for about 6 to 12 cycles. MiXCR, applied by TCRdb to the 5' RACE reads, yields one record per CDR3 protein. The table lists about 1,400,000 distinct CDR3 sequences, approximately 63% of them singletons. The sequencing input was blood. The receptor was derived from a man aged 18-30 years in good health.

Here the CDR3 DNA reads TGTGCCAGTAGCACCACAGGGGAGGATAATTCACCCCTCCACTTT. This sequence encodes CASSTTGEDNSPLHF. The V gene is TRBV13, the J gene TRBJ1-6; 7 bases agree with TRBD1. The CDR3 totals 15 residues. Germline V CDR1 and CDR2: PRHDT, FYEKMQ (reference sequence). Trimming at V came to 9 bases and at J to 5 bases, leaving 10 bases not matched to a gene. Complete variable domain (other parts from reference TRBV13 and TRBJ1-6): AAGVIQSPRHLIKEKRETATLKCYPIPRHDTVYWYQQGPGQDPQFLISFYEKMQSDKGSIPDRFSAQQFSDYHSELNMSSLELGDSALYFCASSTTGEDNSPLHFGNGTRLTVT.